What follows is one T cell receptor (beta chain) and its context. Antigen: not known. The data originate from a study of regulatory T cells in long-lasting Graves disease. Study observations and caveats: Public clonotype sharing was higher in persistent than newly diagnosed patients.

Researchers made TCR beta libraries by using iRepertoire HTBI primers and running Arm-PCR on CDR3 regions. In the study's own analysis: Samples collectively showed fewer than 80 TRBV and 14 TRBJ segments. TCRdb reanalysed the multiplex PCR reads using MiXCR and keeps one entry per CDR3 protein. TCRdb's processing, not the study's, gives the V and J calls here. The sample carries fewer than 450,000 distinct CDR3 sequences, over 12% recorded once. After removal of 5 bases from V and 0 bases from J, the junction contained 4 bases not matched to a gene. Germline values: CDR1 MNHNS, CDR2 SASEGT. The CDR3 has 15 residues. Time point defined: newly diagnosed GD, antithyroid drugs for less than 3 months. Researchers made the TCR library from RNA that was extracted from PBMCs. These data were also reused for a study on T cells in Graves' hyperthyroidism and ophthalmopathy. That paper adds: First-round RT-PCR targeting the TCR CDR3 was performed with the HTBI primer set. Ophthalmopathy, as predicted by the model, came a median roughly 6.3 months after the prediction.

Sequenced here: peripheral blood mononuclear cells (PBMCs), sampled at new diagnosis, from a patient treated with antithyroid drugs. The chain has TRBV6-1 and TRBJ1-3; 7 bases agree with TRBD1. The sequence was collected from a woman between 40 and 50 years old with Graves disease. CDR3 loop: CASSRQGVSGNTIYF. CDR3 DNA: TGTGCCAGCAGTCGACAGGGAGTCTCTGGAAACACCATATATTTT.